Each of the 6 T cell receptor beta chains below was sequenced from the same sample in a study of blood T cell repertoires in COVID-19. Sequencing used immunoSEQ multiplex PCR; TCRdb keeps in-frame clones, though not all of them. Here the sample spans more than 75,000 clones, over 85% being singletons. Input material: peripheral blood. These receptors originate from a man aged 50 or older with acute or convalescent COVID-19.

To note about this clone: The sample contains more than one DNA sequence encoding this CDR3. The gene calls are TRBV5-1 and TRBJ1-1; a possible D gene is TRBD1 (5 bases). V dropped 0 bases and J dropped 10 bases, with 10 bases sitting between them. This CDR3 is built from 12 residues. Looked up from germline, CDR1 is SGHRS and CDR2 is YFSETQ. The CDR3 sequence is CASSLEGEGAFF. The CDR3 nucleotides are TGCGCCAGCAGCTTGGAAGGGGAGGGAGCTTTCTTT.

The J gene is TRBJ1-4, the V gene TRBV19; no definite D call. The length of the CDR3 is 15 residues. V lost 5 bases and J lost 0, with 10 bases in between. Germline assignment: CDR1 LNHDA and CDR2 SQIVND (reference sequence). The CDR3 loop is CASSSTAATNEKLFF. CDR3 bases: TGTGCCAGTAGTTCTACAGCCGCAACTAATGAAAAACTGTTTTTT.

This rearrangement joins TRBV7-9 to TRBJ2-5, with 8 bases identical to TRBD2. Unmatched junction bases numbered 9, after V lost 1 base and J lost 2 bases. This CDR3 is 17 amino acids long. Germline V gives CDR1 SEHNR, CDR2 FQNEAQ (reference sequence). The CDR3, as DNA: TGTGCCAGCAGCTTAGGATCCCATTCTAGCGGGCAAGAGACCCAGTACTTC. It encodes CASSLGSHSSGQETQYF.

The chain has TRBV4-1 and TRBJ2-7, with D perhaps matching TRBD1 (6 bases). Trimming left V 4 bases short and J 1 base short, with 14 bases between. The germline CDR1 and CDR2 sequences are MGHRA and YSYEKL. There are 15 residues in the CDR3. The CDR3 sequence is CASSPTGDISYEQYV. The DNA for the CDR3 is TGCGCCAGCAGCCCCACCGGGGACATATCCTACGAGCAGTACGTC.

This clone is a singleton in its sample. The chain uses TRBV5-1 and TRBJ2-7; 7 nucleotides align to TRBD2. The CDR3 is made up of 13 amino acids. CDR1 SGHRS and CDR2 YFSETQ come from the germline V gene. Germline trimming cut 1 base from V and 5 bases from J; bases unmatched to any gene: 3. CDR3 nucleotide sequence: TGCGCCAGCAGCTTGTGGGCGGGAGACGAGCAGTACTTC. It yields the protein CASSLWAGDEQYF.

The V call is TRBV5-6, the J call TRBJ2-5; TRBD2 might be the D (5 bases). Per the germline V gene, CDR1 is SGHDT and CDR2 is YYEEEE. The CDR3 runs 13 residues. V gave up 2 bases and J gave up 6 bases, with 11 bases separating them. CDR3 bases: TGTGCCAGCAGCTTTGTCGGGGAAAAGACCCAGTACTTC. It specifies CASSFVGEKTQYF.